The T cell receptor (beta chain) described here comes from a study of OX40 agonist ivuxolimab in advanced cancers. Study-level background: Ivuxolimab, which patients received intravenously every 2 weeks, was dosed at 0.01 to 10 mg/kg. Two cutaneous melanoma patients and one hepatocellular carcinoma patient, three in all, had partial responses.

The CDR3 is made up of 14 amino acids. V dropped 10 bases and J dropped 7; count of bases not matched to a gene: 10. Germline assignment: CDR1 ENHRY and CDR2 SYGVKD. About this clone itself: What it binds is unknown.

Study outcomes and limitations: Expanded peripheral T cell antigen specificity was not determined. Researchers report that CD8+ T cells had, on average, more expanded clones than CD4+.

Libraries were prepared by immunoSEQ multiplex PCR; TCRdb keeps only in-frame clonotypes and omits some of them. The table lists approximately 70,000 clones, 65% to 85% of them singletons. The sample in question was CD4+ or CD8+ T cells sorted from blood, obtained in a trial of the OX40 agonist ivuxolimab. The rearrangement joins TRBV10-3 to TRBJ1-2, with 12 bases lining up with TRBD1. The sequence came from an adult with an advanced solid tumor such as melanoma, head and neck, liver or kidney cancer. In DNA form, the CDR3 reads TGTGCCACGAGACCCGGGACAGGGGGCGGTGGCTACACCTTC. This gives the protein CATRPGTGGGGYTF.